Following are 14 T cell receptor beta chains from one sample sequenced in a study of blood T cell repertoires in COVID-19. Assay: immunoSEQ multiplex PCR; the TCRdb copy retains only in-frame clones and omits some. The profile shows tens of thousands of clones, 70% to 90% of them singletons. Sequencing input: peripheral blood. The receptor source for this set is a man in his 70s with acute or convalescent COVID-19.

The CDR3 reads CASSQGGYNEQFF. The CDR3 bases are TGTGCCAGCAGCCAGGGAGGCTACAATGAGCAGTTCTTC. The chain recombines TRBV9 with TRBJ2-1; D perhaps matches TRBD2 (6 bases). Looked up from germline, CDR1 is SGDLS and CDR2 is YYNGEE. The CDR3 runs 13 residues. The germline V and J ends were trimmed by 4 bases and 3 bases, with 8 bases remaining between them.

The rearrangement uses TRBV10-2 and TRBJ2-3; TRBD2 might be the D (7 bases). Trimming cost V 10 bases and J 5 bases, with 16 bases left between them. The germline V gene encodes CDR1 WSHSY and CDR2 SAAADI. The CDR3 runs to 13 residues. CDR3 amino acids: CATGLGGGDTQYF. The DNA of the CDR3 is TGCGCCACCGGACTAGGGGGTGGAGATACGCAGTATTTT.

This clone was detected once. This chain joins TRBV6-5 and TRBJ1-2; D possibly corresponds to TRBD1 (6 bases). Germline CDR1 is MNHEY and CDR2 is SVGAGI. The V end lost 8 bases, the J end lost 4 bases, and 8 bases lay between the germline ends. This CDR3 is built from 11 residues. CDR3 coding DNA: TGTGCCAGCGGACAGAGCTATGGCTACACCTTC. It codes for CASGQSYGYTF.

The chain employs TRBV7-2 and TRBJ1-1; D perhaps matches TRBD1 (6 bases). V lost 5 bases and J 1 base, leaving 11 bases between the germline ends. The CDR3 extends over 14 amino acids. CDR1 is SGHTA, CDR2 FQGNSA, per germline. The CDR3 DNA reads TGTGCCAGCAGCCTCGACAGGCGGAACACTGAAGCTTTCTTT. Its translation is CASSLDRRNTEAFF.

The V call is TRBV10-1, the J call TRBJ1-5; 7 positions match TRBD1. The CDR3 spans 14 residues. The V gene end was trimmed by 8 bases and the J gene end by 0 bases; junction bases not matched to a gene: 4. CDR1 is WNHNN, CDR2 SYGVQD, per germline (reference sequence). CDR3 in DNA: TGCGCCAGCGGGGACAGACATAGCAATCAGCCCCAGCATTTT. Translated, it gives CASGDRHSNQPQHF.

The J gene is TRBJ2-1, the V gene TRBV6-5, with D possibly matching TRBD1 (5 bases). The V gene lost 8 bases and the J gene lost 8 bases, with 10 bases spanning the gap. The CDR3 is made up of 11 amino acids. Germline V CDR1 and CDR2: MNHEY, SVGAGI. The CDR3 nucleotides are TGTGCCAGCGGCAGGGTAGATGAGCAGTTCTTC. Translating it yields CASGRVDEQFF.

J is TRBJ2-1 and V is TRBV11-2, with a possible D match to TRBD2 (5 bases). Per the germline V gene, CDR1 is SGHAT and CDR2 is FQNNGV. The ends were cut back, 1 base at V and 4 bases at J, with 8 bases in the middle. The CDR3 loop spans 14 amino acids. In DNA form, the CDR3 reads TGTGCCAGCAGCTTAGCGGGGAGTTACAATGAGCAGTTCTTC. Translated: CASSLAGSYNEQFF.

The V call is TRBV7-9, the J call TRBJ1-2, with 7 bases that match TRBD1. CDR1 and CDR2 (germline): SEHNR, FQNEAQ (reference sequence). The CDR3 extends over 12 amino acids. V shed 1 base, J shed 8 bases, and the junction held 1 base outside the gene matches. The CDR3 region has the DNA TGTGCCAGCAGCTTAGAAGGGGGCGGCTACACCTTC. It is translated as CASSLEGGGYTF.

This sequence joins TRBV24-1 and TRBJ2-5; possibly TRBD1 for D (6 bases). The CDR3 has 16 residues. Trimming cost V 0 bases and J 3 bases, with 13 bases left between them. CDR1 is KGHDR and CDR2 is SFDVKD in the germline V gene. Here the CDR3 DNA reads TGTGCCACCAGTGATTTGGGCAGGGGTTTGAAAGAGACCCAGTACTTC. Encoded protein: CATSDLGRGLKETQYF.

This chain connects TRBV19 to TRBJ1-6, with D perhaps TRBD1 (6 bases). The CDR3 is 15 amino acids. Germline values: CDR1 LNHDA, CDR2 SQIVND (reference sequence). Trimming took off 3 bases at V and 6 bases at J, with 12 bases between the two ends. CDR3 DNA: TGTGCCAGTAGTATGGGGGGGCGCGGTAATTCACCCCTCCACTTT. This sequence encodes CASSMGGRGNSPLHF. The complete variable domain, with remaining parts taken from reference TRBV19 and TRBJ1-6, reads DGGITQSPKYLFRKEGQNVTLSCEQNLNHDAMYWYRQDPGQGLRLIYYSQIVNDFQKGDIAEGYSVSREKKESFPLTVTSAQKNPTAFYLCASSMGGRGNSPLHFGNGTRLTVT.

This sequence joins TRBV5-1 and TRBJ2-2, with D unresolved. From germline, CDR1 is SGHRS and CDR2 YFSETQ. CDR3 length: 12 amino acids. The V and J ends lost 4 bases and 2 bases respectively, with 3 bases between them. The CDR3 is CASSLNTGELFF. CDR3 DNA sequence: TGCGCCAGCAGCCTTAACACCGGGGAGCTGTTTTTT. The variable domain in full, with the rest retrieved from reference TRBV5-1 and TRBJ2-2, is KAGVTQTPRYLIKTRGQQVTLSCSPISGHRSVSWYQQTPGQGLQFLFEYFSETQRNKGNFPGRFSGRQFSNSRSEMNVSTLELGDSALYLCASSLNTGELFFGEGSRLTVL.

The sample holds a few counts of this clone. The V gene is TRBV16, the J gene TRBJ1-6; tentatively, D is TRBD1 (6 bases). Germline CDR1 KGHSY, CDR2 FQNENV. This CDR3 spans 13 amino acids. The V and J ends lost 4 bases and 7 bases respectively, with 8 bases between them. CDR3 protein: CASSPGENSPLHF. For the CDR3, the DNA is TGTGCCAGCAGCCCAGGGGAGAATTCACCCCTCCACTTT.

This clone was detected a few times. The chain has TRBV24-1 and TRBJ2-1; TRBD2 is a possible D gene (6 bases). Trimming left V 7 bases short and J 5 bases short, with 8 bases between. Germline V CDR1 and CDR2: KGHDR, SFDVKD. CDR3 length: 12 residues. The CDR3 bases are TGTGCCACCAGGGGCGGGAACAATGAGCAGTTCTTC. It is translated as CATRGGNNEQFF.

Written as DNA, the CDR3 is TGTGCCAGCAGCGTAGCCGGACACCCGGTAGGAGAGACCCAGTACTTC. It specifies CASSVAGHPVGETQYF. V gene TRBV9 combines with J gene TRBJ2-5, with D tentatively TRBD1 (5 bases). From germline, CDR1 is SGDLS and CDR2 YYNGEE. The V and J ends lost 0 bases and 4 bases respectively, with 16 bases between them. This CDR3 contains 16 residues. Variable domain in full (rest from reference TRBV9 and TRBJ2-5): DSGVTQTPKHLITATGQRVTLRCSPRSGDLSVYWYQQSLDQGLQFLIQYYNGEERAKGNILERFSAQQFPDLHSELNLSSLELGDSALYFCASSVAGHPVGETQYFGPGTRLLVL.